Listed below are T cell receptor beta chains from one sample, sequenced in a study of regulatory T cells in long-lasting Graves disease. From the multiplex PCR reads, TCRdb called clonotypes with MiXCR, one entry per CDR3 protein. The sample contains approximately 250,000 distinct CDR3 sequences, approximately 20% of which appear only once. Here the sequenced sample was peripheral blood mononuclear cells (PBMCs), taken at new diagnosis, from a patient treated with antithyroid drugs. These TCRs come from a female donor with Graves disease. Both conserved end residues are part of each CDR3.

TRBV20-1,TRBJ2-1,CSAGPSGRFGNEQFF
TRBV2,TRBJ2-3,CATRAGSTDTQYF
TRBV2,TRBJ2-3,CASRPDITDTQYF
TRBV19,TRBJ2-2,CASSTSGRVAGELFF
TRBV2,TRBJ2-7,CASSRDGPTAYEQYF
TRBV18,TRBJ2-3,CASSPMLAGATDTQYF
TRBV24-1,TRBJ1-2,CATSDAGWGYTF
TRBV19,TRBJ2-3,CASRPSGTLRSDTQYF
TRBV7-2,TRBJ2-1,CASSLRSLVYEQFF
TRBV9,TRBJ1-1,CASSPTGGAELEAFF
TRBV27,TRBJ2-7,CASSLLRGPYEQYF
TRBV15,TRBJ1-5,CATSTGAPVLGNQPQHF
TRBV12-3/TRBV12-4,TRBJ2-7,CASRPGTSGRIGQYF
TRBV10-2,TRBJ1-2,CASSDEFSYGYTF
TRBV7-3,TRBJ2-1,CASSPASFHEQFF
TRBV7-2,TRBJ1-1,CASSRTRSEAFF
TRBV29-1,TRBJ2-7,CSVELAGGSYEQYF
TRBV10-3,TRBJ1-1,CAIETGRYTEAFF
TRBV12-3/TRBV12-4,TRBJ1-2,CASSSPSRRHYGYTF
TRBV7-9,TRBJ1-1,CASSLDVSTEASF
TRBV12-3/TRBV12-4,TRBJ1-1,CASSFAEKSTEAFF
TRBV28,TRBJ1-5,CASSPPVARNQPQHF
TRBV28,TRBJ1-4,CASSPGQVPFF
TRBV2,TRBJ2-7,CASRTHSYEQYF
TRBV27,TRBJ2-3,CASSRLAGDLGSTDTQYF
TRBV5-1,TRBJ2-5,CASSSRIGAQETQYF
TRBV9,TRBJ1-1,CASSGLSTEAFF
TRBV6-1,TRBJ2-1,CASNPIRDRGYNEQFF
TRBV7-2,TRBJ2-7,CASSRDRGSYEQYF
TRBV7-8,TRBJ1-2,CASSLGRGLESYTF
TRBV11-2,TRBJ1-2,CASSGLIGQAYGYTF
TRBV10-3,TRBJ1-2,CAISESFQGGRGYTF
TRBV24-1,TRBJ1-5,CATGNLGVGPQHF
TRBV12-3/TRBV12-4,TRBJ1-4,CASSLAARPTGGGEKLFF
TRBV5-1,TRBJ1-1,CASSPRGAGEAFF
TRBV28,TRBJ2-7,CASSWTSGFTYEQYF
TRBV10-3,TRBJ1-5,CAISDDSSNQPRHF
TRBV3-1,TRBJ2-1,CASSQSGGRGAYNEQFF
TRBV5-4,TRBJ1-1,CASSPRAGMNTEAFF
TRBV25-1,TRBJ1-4,CASSGTGDLSEKLFF
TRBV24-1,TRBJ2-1,CASQGTYNEQFF
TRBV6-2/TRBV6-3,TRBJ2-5,CASSFQETQYF